The T cell receptor beta chain described here comes from a study of T cells in tumors after PD-1 blockade. Whole-study context: Prior checkpoint blockade, systemic immunosuppressant use, or anti-cancer therapy within 4 weeks excluded patients. Either cemiplimab 350 mg every 2 weeks or pembrolizumab 200 mg every 3 weeks was given. Some patients also took daily vismodegib 150 mg during anti-PD-1 treatment.

Per the germline V gene, CDR1 is MNHEY and CDR2 is SVGAGI. Trimming removed 6 bases at V and 4 bases at J, with 9 bases between. The CDR3 runs to 12 residues. The method was immunoSEQ multiplex PCR; TCRdb's version includes in-frame clones alone and lacks a portion of them. The table records approximately 35,000 clones, more than 70% of them present only once. The TCR originated in a human donor with basal cell carcinoma. This specimen was PBMCs, taken before anti-PD-1 treatment. The genes are TRBV6-5 and TRBJ1-1, with D uncertain. CDR3 DNA: TGTGCCAGCAGGTCGTTGGGCACTGAAGCTTTCTTT. Translating gives CASRSLGTEAFF.